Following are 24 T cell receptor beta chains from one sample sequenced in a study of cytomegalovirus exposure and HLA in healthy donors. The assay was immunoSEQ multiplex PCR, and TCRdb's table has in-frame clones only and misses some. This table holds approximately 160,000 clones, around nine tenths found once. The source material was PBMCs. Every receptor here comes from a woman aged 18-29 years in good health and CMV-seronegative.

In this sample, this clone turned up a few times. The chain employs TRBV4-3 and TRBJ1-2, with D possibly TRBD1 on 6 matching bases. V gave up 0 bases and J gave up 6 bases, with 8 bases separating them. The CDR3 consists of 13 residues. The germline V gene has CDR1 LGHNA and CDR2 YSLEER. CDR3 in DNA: TGCGCCAGCAGCCAAGACAGGGGAAATGGCTACACCTTC. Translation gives CASSQDRGNGYTF.

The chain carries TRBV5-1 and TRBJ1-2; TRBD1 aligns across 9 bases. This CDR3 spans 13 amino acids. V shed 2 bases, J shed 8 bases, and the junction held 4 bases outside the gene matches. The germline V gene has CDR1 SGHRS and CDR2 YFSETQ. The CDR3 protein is CASSLQGAWGYTF. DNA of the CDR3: TGCGCCAGCAGCTTACAGGGGGCCTGGGGCTACACCTTC.

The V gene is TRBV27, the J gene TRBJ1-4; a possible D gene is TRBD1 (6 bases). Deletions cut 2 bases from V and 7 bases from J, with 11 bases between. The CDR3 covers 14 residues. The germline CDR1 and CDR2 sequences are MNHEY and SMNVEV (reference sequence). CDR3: CASSLRRGGEKLFF. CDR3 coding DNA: TGTGCCAGCAGTTTAAGGAGGGGGGGTGAAAAACTGTTTTTT. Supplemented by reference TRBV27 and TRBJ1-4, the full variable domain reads EAQVTQNPRYLITVTGKKLTVTCSQNMNHEYMSWYRQDPGLGLRQIYYSMNVEVTDKGDVPEGYKVSRKEKRNFPLILESPSPNQTSLYFCASSLRRGGEKLFFGSGTQLSVL.

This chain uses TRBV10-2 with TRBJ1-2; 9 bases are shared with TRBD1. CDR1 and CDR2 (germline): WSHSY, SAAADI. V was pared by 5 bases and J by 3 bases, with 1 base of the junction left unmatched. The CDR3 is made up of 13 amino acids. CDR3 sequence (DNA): TGCGCCAGCAGTACAGGGGGCGACTATGGCTACACCTTC. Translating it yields CASSTGGDYGYTF.

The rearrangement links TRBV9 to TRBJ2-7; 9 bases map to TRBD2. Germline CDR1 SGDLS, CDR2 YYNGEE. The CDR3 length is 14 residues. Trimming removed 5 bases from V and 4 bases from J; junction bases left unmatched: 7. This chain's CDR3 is CASSPASGTYEQYF. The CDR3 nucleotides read TGTGCCAGCAGTCCGGCTAGCGGGACGTACGAGCAGTACTTC. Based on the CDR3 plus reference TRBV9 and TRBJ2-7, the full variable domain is DSGVTQTPKHLITATGQRVTLRCSPRSGDLSVYWYQQSLDQGLQFLIQYYNGEERAKGNILERFSAQQFPDLHSELNLSSLELGDSALYFCASSPASGTYEQYFGPGTRLTVT.

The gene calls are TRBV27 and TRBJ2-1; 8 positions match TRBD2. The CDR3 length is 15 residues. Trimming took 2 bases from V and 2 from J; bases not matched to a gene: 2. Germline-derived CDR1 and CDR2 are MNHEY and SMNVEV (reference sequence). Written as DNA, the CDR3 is TGTGCCAGCAGTTTACGGGGGGGAACCTACAATGAGCAGTTCTTC. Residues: CASSLRGGTYNEQFF.

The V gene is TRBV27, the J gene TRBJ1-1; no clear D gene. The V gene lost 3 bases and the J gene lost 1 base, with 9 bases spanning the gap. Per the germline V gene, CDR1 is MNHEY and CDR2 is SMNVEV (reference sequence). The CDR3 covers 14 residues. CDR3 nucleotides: TGTGCCAGCAGTTTGGGAGGGCCGAACACTGAAGCTTTCTTT. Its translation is CASSLGGPNTEAFF.

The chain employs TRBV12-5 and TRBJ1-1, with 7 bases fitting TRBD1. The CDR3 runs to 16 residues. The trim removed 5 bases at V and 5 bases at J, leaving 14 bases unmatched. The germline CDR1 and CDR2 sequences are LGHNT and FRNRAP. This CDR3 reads CASGPPTGVGWTEAFF. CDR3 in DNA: TGTGCTAGTGGTCCCCCCACAGGGGTCGGTTGGACTGAAGCTTTCTTT.

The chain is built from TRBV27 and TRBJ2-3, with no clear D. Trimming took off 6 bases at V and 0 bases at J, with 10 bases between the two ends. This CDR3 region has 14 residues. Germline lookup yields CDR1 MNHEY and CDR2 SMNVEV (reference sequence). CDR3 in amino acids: CASSATPSTDTQYF. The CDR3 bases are TGTGCCAGCAGCGCGACACCGAGCACAGATACGCAGTATTTT.

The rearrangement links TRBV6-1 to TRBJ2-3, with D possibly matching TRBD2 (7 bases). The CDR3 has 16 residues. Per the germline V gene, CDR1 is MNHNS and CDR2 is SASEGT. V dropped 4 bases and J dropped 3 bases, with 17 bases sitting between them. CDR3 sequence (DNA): TGTGCCAGCAGTGTATCGTGGGAGGGGGGGACAGATACGCAGTATTTT. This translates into CASSVSWEGGTDTQYF.

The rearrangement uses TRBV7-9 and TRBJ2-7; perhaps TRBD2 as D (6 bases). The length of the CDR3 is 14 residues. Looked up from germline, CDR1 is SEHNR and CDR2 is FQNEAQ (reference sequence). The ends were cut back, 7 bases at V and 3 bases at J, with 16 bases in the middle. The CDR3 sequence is CASTSGTGGYEQYF. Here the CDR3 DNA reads TGTGCCAGCACCTCGGGGACCGGGGGCTACGAGCAGTACTTC.

CDR3 loop: CASSFSAVWTSEVSGQYF. CDR3 sequence (DNA): TGTGCCAGCAGCTTTTCTGCCGTATGGACTAGCGAGGTTTCGGGGCAGTACTTC. The chain is built from TRBV5-5 and TRBJ2-7; 9 bases are a match to TRBD2. This CDR3 has 18 amino acids. The V gene end was trimmed by 2 bases and the J gene end by 9 bases; junction bases not matched to a gene: 21. Germline CDR1 SGHKS, CDR2 YYEKEE (reference sequence).

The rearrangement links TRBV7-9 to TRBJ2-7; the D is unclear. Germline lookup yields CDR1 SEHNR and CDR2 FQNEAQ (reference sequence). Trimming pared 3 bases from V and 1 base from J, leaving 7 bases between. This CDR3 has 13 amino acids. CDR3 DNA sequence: TGTGCCAGCAGCTTTGAGTGGTCCTACGAGCAGTACTTC. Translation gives CASSFEWSYEQYF.

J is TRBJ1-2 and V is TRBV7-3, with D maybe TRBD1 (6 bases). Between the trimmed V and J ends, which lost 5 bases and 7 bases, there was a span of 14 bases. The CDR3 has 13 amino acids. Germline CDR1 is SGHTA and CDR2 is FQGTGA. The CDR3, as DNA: TGTGCCAGCAGCGACGCAGGGGTTAGTGGCTACACCTTC. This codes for CASSDAGVSGYTF.

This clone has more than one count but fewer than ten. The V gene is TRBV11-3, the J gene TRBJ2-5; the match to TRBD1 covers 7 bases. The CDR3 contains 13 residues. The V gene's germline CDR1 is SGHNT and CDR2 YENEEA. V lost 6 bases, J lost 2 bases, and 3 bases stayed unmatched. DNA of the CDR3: TGTGCCAGCAGGGACAGGAGTCAAGAGACCCAGTACTTC. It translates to CASRDRSQETQYF.

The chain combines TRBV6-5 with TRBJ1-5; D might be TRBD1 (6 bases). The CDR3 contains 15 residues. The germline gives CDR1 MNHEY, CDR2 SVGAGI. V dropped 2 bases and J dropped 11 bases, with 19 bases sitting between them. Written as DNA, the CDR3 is TGTGCCAGCAGTTACGCATCCCAATCACAGGGAGCCCAGCATTTT. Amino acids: CASSYASQSQGAQHF.

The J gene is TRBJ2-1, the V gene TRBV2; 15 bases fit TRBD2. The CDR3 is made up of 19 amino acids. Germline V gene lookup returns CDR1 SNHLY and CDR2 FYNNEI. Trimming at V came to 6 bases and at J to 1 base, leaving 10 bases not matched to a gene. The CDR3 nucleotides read TGTGCCAGCAGACCCGGACTAGCGGGGGGGCAAGCATCCTACAATGAGCAGTTCTTC. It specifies CASRPGLAGGQASYNEQFF.

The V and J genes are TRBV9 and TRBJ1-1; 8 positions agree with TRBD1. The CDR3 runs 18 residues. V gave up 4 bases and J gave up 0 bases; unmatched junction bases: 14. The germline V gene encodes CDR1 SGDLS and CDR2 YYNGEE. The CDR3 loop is CASSPQRQGYRMNTEAFF. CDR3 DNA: TGTGCCAGCAGCCCTCAACGACAGGGGTACCGGATGAACACTGAAGCTTTCTTT.

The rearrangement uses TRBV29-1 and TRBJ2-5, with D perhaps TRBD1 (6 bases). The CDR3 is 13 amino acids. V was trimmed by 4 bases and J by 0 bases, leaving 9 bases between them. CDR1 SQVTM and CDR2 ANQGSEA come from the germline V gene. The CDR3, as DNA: TGCAGCGTTGGGGACACCTACCAAGAGACCCAGTACTTC. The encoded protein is CSVGDTYQETQYF.

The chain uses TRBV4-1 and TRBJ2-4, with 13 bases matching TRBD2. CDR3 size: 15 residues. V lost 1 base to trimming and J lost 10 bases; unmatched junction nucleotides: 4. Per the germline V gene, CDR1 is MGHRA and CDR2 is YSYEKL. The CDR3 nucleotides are TGCGCCAGCAGCCAAGTAGGGACTAGCGGGATGATTCAGTACTTC. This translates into CASSQVGTSGMIQYF.

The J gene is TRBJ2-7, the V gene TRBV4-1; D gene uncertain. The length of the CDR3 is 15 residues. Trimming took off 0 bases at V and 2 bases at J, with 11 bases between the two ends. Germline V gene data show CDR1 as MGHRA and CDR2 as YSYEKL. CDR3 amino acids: CASSQDAVEPYEQYF. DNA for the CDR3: TGCGCCAGCAGCCAAGATGCAGTCGAACCCTACGAGCAGTACTTC.

CDR3 region: CASSFLATPSSPYEQYF. The CDR3 coding sequence is TGTGCCAGCAGTTTCCTAGCGACCCCGAGCAGCCCCTACGAGCAGTACTTC. The chain combines TRBV7-9 with TRBJ2-7; possible D gene TRBD2, 6 bases. The CDR3 runs to 17 residues. V was clipped by 6 bases and J by 2 bases, with 23 bases between them. The germline CDR1 and CDR2 sequences are SEHNR and FQNEAQ (reference sequence).

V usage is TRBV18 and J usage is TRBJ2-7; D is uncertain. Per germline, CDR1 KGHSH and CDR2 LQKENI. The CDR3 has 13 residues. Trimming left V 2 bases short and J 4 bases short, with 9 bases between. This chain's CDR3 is CASSPTEIYEQYF. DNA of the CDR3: TGTGCCAGCTCACCAACAGAGATTTACGAGCAGTACTTC.

The CDR3 DNA is TGTGCCATCAGCGACAGGGGGACTTCCTACGAGCAGTACTTC. Protein: CAISDRGTSYEQYF. This chain connects TRBV10-3 to TRBJ2-7; TRBD1 agrees at 9 bases. V gave up 6 bases and J gave up 1 base; unmatched junction bases: 4. This CDR3 spans 14 amino acids. CDR1 ENHRY and CDR2 SYGVKD come from the germline V gene.